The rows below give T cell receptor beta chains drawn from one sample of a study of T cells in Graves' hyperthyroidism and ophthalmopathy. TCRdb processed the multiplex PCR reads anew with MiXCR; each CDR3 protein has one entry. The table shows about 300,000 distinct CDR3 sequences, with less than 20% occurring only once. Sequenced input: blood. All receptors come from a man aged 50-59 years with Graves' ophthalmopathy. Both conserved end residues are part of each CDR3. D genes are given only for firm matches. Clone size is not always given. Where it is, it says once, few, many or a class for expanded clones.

cdr3_aa: CASSYGIRNEQYF; cdr3_nt: TGTGCCAGCAGTTACGGGATTCGGAACGAGCAGTACTTC; cdr3_length: 13; j_call: TRBJ2-7; v_call: TRBV6-5; d_call: NA; clone_size: few
cdr3_aa: CASSQQVRETQYF; cdr3_nt: TGTGCCAGCAGTCAGCAGGTGCGGGAGACCCAGTACTTC; cdr3_length: 13; j_call: TRBJ2-5; v_call: TRBV28; d_call: NA; clone_size: few
cdr3_aa: CASERVLGGYTF; cdr3_nt: TGTGCCAGCGAACGAGTTCTGGGAGGCTACACCTTC; cdr3_length: 12; j_call: TRBJ1-2; v_call: TRBV28; d_call: NA; clone_size: NA
cdr3_aa: CASSQGLAEIYEQYF; cdr3_nt: TGTGCCAGCAGCCAAGGACTAGCGGAAATCTACGAGCAGTACTTC; cdr3_length: 15; j_call: TRBJ2-7; v_call: TRBV3-1; d_call: TRBD2; clone_size: many
cdr3_aa: CASSLQGPGVTEAFF; cdr3_nt: TGTGCCAGCAGCTTACAGGGACCAGGGGTCACTGAAGCTTTCTTT; cdr3_length: 15; j_call: TRBJ1-1; v_call: TRBV5-5; d_call: NA; clone_size: many
cdr3_aa: CASTRVSSGTEQYF; cdr3_nt: TGTGCCAGCACCCGAGTTAGTAGCGGGACCGAGCAGTACTTC; cdr3_length: 14; j_call: TRBJ2-7; v_call: TRBV6-1; d_call: TRBD2; clone_size: few
cdr3_aa: CASSVAASTITDTQYF; cdr3_nt: TGTGCCAGCAGCGTAGCGGCTAGCACTATCACAGATACGCAGTATTTT; cdr3_length: 16; j_call: TRBJ2-3; v_call: TRBV9; d_call: NA; clone_size: many
cdr3_aa: CASSLWTGVATEAFF; cdr3_nt: TGTGCCAGCAGCTTGTGGACAGGGGTGGCCACTGAAGCTTTCTTT; cdr3_length: 15; j_call: TRBJ1-1; v_call: TRBV5-6; d_call: TRBD1; clone_size: many
cdr3_aa: CASSHSLGTQYF; cdr3_nt: TGTGCCAGCAGCCACAGTCTCGGTACGCAGTATTTT; cdr3_length: 12; j_call: TRBJ2-3; v_call: TRBV6-2/TRBV6-3; d_call: NA; clone_size: many
cdr3_aa: CASSQGHRIASSGNTIYF; cdr3_nt: TGCGCCAGCAGCCAGGGACATCGAATTGCCAGCTCTGGAAACACCATATATTTT; cdr3_length: 18; j_call: TRBJ1-3; v_call: TRBV5-1; d_call: NA; clone_size: NA
cdr3_aa: CASSPFGGASKAGELFF; cdr3_nt: TGTGCCAGCAGCCCATTTGGTGGGGCTAGCAAGGCCGGGGAGCTGTTTTTT; cdr3_length: 17; j_call: TRBJ2-2; v_call: TRBV9; d_call: NA; clone_size: NA
cdr3_aa: CSARAGLAGTNEQFF; cdr3_nt: TGCAGTGCTCGAGCGGGACTAGCGGGAACCAATGAGCAGTTCTTC; cdr3_length: 15; j_call: TRBJ2-1; v_call: TRBV20-1; d_call: TRBD2; clone_size: few
cdr3_aa: CATSGPSGNTGELFF; cdr3_nt: TGTGCCACCAGTGGCCCTAGCGGGAACACCGGGGAGCTGTTTTTT; cdr3_length: 15; j_call: TRBJ2-2; v_call: TRBV24-1; d_call: TRBD2; clone_size: NA
cdr3_aa: CASSLEPTRTYEQYF; cdr3_nt: TGCGCCAGCAGCTTGGAACCCACAAGGACCTACGAGCAGTACTTC; cdr3_length: 15; j_call: TRBJ2-7; v_call: TRBV5-1; d_call: NA; clone_size: NA
cdr3_aa: CASSWTGVGDTQYF; cdr3_nt: TGTGCCAGCAGTTGGACAGGGGTAGGAGATACGCAGTATTTT; cdr3_length: 14; j_call: TRBJ2-3; v_call: TRBV28; d_call: TRBD1; clone_size: few
cdr3_aa: CASSFPGLAGFGGDTQYF; cdr3_nt: TGTGCCAGCAGCTTCCCAGGACTAGCGGGATTTGGTGGAGATACGCAGTATTTT; cdr3_length: 18; j_call: TRBJ2-3; v_call: TRBV5-6; d_call: TRBD2; clone_size: many
cdr3_aa: CASTPQGLEKLFF; cdr3_nt: TGTGCCAGCACCCCACAGGGGCTTGAAAAACTGTTTTTT; cdr3_length: 13; j_call: TRBJ1-4; v_call: TRBV2; d_call: TRBD1; clone_size: many
cdr3_aa: CASSPLGGGYSGELFF; cdr3_nt: TGTGCCAGCAGCCCCCTGGGAGGGGGCTATTCCGGGGAGCTGTTTTTT; cdr3_length: 16; j_call: TRBJ2-2; v_call: TRBV11-2; d_call: NA; clone_size: many
cdr3_aa: CASIGENSPLHF; cdr3_nt: TGTGCCAGCATCGGCGAAAATTCACCCCTCCACTTT; cdr3_length: 12; j_call: TRBJ1-6; v_call: TRBV2; d_call: NA; clone_size: many
cdr3_aa: CASSQDRGGAGGYTF; cdr3_nt: TGTGCCAGCAGCCAAGATCGGGGTGGAGCGGGTGGCTACACCTTC; cdr3_length: 15; j_call: TRBJ1-2; v_call: TRBV14; d_call: NA; clone_size: NA
cdr3_aa: CASSVQTGNEQFF; cdr3_nt: TGTGCCAGCAGTGTCCAGACCGGGAATGAGCAGTTCTTC; cdr3_length: 13; j_call: TRBJ2-1; v_call: TRBV6-1; d_call: NA; clone_size: few
cdr3_aa: CASSLEYSKDTQYF; cdr3_nt: TGCGCCAGCAGCTTGGAGTACAGTAAGGATACGCAGTATTTT; cdr3_length: 14; j_call: TRBJ2-3; v_call: TRBV5-1; d_call: NA; clone_size: many
cdr3_aa: CASSKLAANTEAFF; cdr3_nt: TGTGCCAGCAGTAAATTGGCAGCGAACACTGAAGCTTTCTTT; cdr3_length: 14; j_call: TRBJ1-1; v_call: TRBV6-2/TRBV6-3; d_call: NA; clone_size: few
cdr3_aa: CSARKPGLYEQYF; cdr3_nt: TGCAGTGCAAGAAAACCGGGACTATACGAGCAGTACTTC; cdr3_length: 13; j_call: TRBJ2-7; v_call: TRBV20-1; d_call: TRBD2; clone_size: few
cdr3_aa: CSTTMDNTGELFF; cdr3_nt: TGCAGTACAACCATGGATAACACCGGGGAGCTGTTTTTT; cdr3_length: 13; j_call: TRBJ2-2; v_call: TRBV20-1; d_call: NA; clone_size: many
cdr3_aa: CASSSSTLADTQYF; cdr3_nt: TGTGCCAGCAGCTCCTCGACCCTAGCAGATACGCAGTATTTT; cdr3_length: 14; j_call: TRBJ2-3; v_call: TRBV7-9; d_call: NA; clone_size: NA